This T cell receptor (beta chain) was observed in a study of blood T cell repertoires in COVID-19. The V end was cut by 3 bases, the J end by 5 bases, with 10 bases between. Per the germline V gene, CDR1 is KGHSH and CDR2 is LQKENI. The CDR3 spans 13 residues. This clone has just a few counts. Clones were read by immunoSEQ multiplex PCR, and TCRdb kept only the in-frame ones, dropping some. Seen here are more than 70,000 clones, over 75% observed once, and the top ten hold about 9.9%. This clonotype was obtained from a human donor in a cohort sampled during active COVID-19. The sample comprised peripheral blood. The rearrangement uses TRBV18 and TRBJ2-5; D is uncertain. CDR3 nucleotides: TGTGCCAGCTCACCCGGTGATTTGGAGACCCAGTACTTC. It codes for CASSPGDLETQYF.